These 23 T cell receptor beta chains were all obtained from the same sample, sequenced in a study of blood T cell repertoires in COVID-19. Sequencing used immunoSEQ multiplex PCR; TCRdb keeps in-frame clones, though not all of them. The sample holds more than 300,000 clones, around 91% seen once. Sample: peripheral blood. These receptors all come from a woman aged 40 to 50 with COVID-19, enrolled during active disease.

The chain links TRBV7-3 to TRBJ1-4; 9 bases match TRBD1. The CDR3 spans 19 residues. Per the germline V gene, CDR1 is SGHTA and CDR2 is FQGTGA. The V and J ends lost 5 bases and 2 bases, in that order; junction bases with no gene match: 15. CDR3 bases: TGTGCCAGCAGCGCAAAGAGGGACAGGGAATCGGGGACTAATGAAAAACTGTTTTTT. Its protein is CASSAKRDRESGTNEKLFF.

This chain connects TRBV28 to TRBJ2-7; weak D call: TRBD2 (7 bases). The germline V gene has CDR1 MDHEN and CDR2 SYDVKM. Trimming cost V 3 bases and J 3 bases, with 15 bases left between them. This CDR3 spans 15 amino acids. The DNA of the CDR3 is TGTGCCAGCAGTTTGAAGGGGGGGATTAGCTACGAGCAGTACTTC. Its translation: CASSLKGGISYEQYF.

The chain employs TRBV3-1 (or the pseudogene TRBV3-2) and TRBJ1-1; 7 bases match TRBD1. Germline loops: CDR1 LGHDT, CDR2 YNNKEL (reference sequence). The CDR3 is 15 residues long. V was clipped by 6 bases and J by 1 base; unmatched bases: 8. CDR3 nucleotide sequence: TGTGCCAGCAGTCTTCAGGGGGGAGAGAACACTGAAGCTTTCTTT. Its translation is CASSLQGGENTEAFF.

The V and J genes are TRBV6-4 and TRBJ2-2; D perhaps matches TRBD1 (5 bases). The V and J ends lost 4 bases and 3 bases respectively, with 15 bases between them. This CDR3 has 16 amino acids. Germline V gene lookup returns CDR1 MRHNA and CDR2 SNTAGT. CDR3 loop: CASSVDSTTDTGELFF. CDR3 nucleotides: TGTGCCAGCAGTGTAGACTCCACGACAGACACCGGGGAGCTGTTTTTT.

The CDR3 here is CATGPVTAYGELFF. The CDR3 DNA follows: TGTGCCACCGGCCCGGTGACAGCCTACGGGGAGCTGTTTTTT. This rearrangement joins TRBV24-1 to TRBJ2-2; weak D call: TRBD1 (5 bases). The CDR3 is made up of 14 amino acids. V shed 9 bases and J shed 7 bases, with 17 bases lying between them. Germline V gene data show CDR1 as KGHDR and CDR2 as SFDVKD.

The rearrangement links TRBV27 to TRBJ2-1; D is possibly TRBD2 (6 bases). Trimming left V 0 bases short and J 9 bases short, with 12 bases between. CDR3 length: 14 residues. Germline V gene lookup returns CDR1 MNHEY and CDR2 SMNVEV (reference sequence). CDR3 in amino acids: CASSLSMTAGEQFF. The DNA for the CDR3 is TGTGCCAGCAGTTTATCGATGACAGCGGGTGAGCAGTTCTTC.

For the CDR3, the DNA is TGTGCCAGTAGTTTGGGGCAATCTGGAAACACCATATATTTT. Its protein is CASSLGQSGNTIYF. The rearrangement uses TRBV19 and TRBJ1-3, with a weak D call TRBD1 (5 bases). Germline V gives CDR1 LNHDA, CDR2 SQIVND (reference sequence). Trimming pared 5 bases from V and 1 base from J, leaving 9 bases between. The CDR3 runs 14 residues.

In its sample, this clone was seen once. This sequence joins TRBV21-1 and TRBJ1-4; the table calls TRBD1, which could not be checked here. TRBV21-1 is listed as a pseudogene. The CDR3 sequence is 14 residues long. For the CDR3, the DNA is TGTGCCAGCAGCTCCCCGTGGGCTTGCGAAAAACTGTTTTTT. Amino acids: CASSSPWACEKLFF.

This clone was found once. This sequence joins TRBV10-2 and TRBJ1-1; D is ambiguous. Germline V lookup: CDR1 WSHSY, CDR2 SAAADI. Trimming left V 6 bases short and J 0 bases short, with 8 bases between. This CDR3 spans 13 amino acids. CDR3 DNA sequence: TGCGCCAGCAGGCAACAGTTGAACACTGAAGCTTTCTTT. Translating it yields CASRQQLNTEAFF.

The chain employs TRBV10-3 and TRBJ1-2; D possibly corresponds to TRBD1 (5 bases). V was pared by 6 bases and J by 6 bases, with 14 bases between. Germline assignment: CDR1 ENHRY and CDR2 SYGVKD. The length of the CDR3 is 13 residues. The CDR3 loop is CAISLGTGDGYTF. The CDR3 DNA reads as TGTGCCATCAGCCTCGGGACGGGGGATGGCTACACCTTC.

The chain joins TRBV6-5 to TRBJ2-7; D might be TRBD2 (6 bases). This CDR3 is built from 12 residues. Germline loops: CDR1 MNHEY, CDR2 SVGAGI. Trimming removed 5 bases at V and 4 bases at J, with 9 bases between. This CDR3 reads CASSPGGYEQYF. CDR3 DNA: TGTGCCAGCAGTCCCGGGGGATACGAGCAGTACTTC.

This clone has only one observation. An end of the junction does not agree with germline; a read error may underlie this. The chain recombines TRBV6-5 with TRBJ2-5, with TRBD2 matching over 7 bases. Germline V gives CDR1 MNHEY, CDR2 SVGAGI. The CDR3 is made up of 14 amino acids. The CDR3, as DNA: TGTGCCGGCAGTTACGGGCTAGCGGAAGAGACCCAGTACTTC. As protein: CAGSYGLAEETQYF.

The genes are TRBV5-1 and TRBJ2-3; weak D call: TRBD2 (7 bases). CDR3 length equals 14 residues. V was clipped by 1 base and J by 13 bases, with 19 bases between them. CDR1 is SGHRS and CDR2 is YFSETQ in the germline V gene. The CDR3 is CASSLRGGSGMEYF. The CDR3 nucleotides read TGCGCCAGCAGCTTGAGGGGGGGTAGCGGAATGGAGTATTTT.

The J gene is TRBJ1-3, the V gene TRBV5-4; D unclear. The germline gives CDR1 SGHNT, CDR2 YYREEE (reference sequence). The CDR3 length is 15 residues. Trimming removed 0 bases at V and 0 bases at J, with 7 bases between. The CDR3 DNA follows: TGTGCCAGCAGCTTGGACGGTTTCTCTGGAAACACCATATATTTT. Translation: CASSLDGFSGNTIYF.

The genes are TRBV28 and TRBJ2-5; 9 bases map to TRBD2. The CDR3 extends over 14 amino acids. In germline, CDR1 is MDHEN, CDR2 SYDVKM. The J segment lost 1 base and the V segment lost 6 bases, leaving 3 bases of the junction unmatched. CDR3 in DNA: TGTGCCAGCAGACGGCGGGAGGGCCAAGAGACCCAGTACTTC. It translates to CASRRREGQETQYF.

J is TRBJ2-1 and V is TRBV5-4; no firm D call. This CDR3 has 11 residues. V was clipped by 4 bases and J by 7 bases, with 6 bases between them. The germline V gene has CDR1 SGHNT and CDR2 YYREEE (reference sequence). In nucleotides, the CDR3 is TGTGCCAGCAGCCAGAATAATGAGCAGTTCTTC. It is translated as CASSQNNEQFF.

V is TRBV6-5 and J is TRBJ1-2, with D tentatively TRBD1 (6 bases). Trimming removed 8 bases from V and 6 bases from J, with 16 bases in between. CDR1 is MNHEY and CDR2 is SVGAGI in the germline V gene. The CDR3 is made up of 13 amino acids. CDR3 amino acids: CASSGGGADGYTF. The CDR3 DNA reads TGTGCCAGCTCAGGCGGGGGCGCGGATGGCTACACCTTC.

The chain links TRBV18 to TRBJ2-7; D uncertain. The CDR3 loop spans 13 amino acids. V lost 6 bases to trimming and J lost 1 base, with 10 bases between them. CDR1 KGHSH and CDR2 LQKENI come from the germline V gene. The CDR3 is CASSPKESYEQYF. For the CDR3, the DNA is TGTGCCAGCTCCCCTAAGGAGTCCTACGAGCAGTACTTC.

This rearrangement joins TRBV5-1 to TRBJ2-2; a weak D match, TRBD1 (6 bases). V lost 5 bases, J lost 4 bases, and 12 bases lay in between. CDR1 and CDR2 from the germline V gene are SGHRS and YFSETQ. The CDR3 runs 14 residues. This CDR3 reads CASRLTGATGELFF. The CDR3 region has the DNA TGCGCCAGCAGGTTGACAGGTGCCACCGGGGAGCTGTTTTTT.

The chain uses TRBV6-4 and TRBJ1-2, with 7 bases lining up with TRBD1. The length of the CDR3 is 14 residues. With V trimmed by 6 bases and J by 4 bases, 8 bases remained unmatched. Germline CDR1 reads MRHNA; CDR2 reads SNTAGT. This CDR3 is CASRRDSGFYGYTF. In DNA, the CDR3 is TGTGCCAGCAGAAGGGACAGCGGTTTCTATGGCTACACCTTC.

The chain joins TRBV7-2 to TRBJ2-7, with D tentatively TRBD1 (6 bases). The CDR3 covers 15 residues. Per germline, CDR1 SGHTA and CDR2 FQGNSA. V was pared by 1 base and J by 0 bases, with 10 bases between. CDR3 nucleotides: TGTGCCAGCAGCTTAGTGGGGGCAAGCTCCTACGAGCAGTACTTC. Translating it yields CASSLVGASSYEQYF.

The CDR3 is CASRIIGGNTGELFF. In DNA, the CDR3 is TGTGCCAGCAGGATAATAGGGGGAAACACCGGGGAGCTGTTTTTT. This chain joins TRBV6-6 and TRBJ2-2, with D possibly being TRBD1 (6 bases). The CDR3 contains 15 residues. Trimming took 6 bases from V and 2 from J, leaving 13 bases between them. Germline V gives CDR1 MNHNY, CDR2 SVGAGI (reference sequence).

The chain combines TRBV6-5 with TRBJ2-5; the D is unclear. The CDR3 extends over 14 amino acids. V was trimmed by 0 bases and J by 4 bases, leaving 9 bases between them. Germline V gene sequence: CDR1 MNHEY, CDR2 SVGAGI. The CDR3 loop reads CASSYSSGGETQYF. CDR3 DNA sequence: TGTGCCAGCAGTTACTCCAGTGGTGGAGAGACCCAGTACTTC.